Listed here is a single T cell receptor (beta chain). The specificity of this receptor is unknown. No clone much larger than this one lies a single base away; base qualities are absent. The data belong to a study of naive and memory T cell subsets (dated by TCRdb to the late 2010s). Notes on the research overall: The study applied an open-source, UMI-based TCR alpha and beta sequencing pipeline to sorted naive and memory peripheral blood T cell subsets. RNA was DNase-treated and reverse transcribed with TCR constant-region primers, mostly using SuperScript III. IgG serology results and the functional CMV T cell responses were in complete agreement.

From the second PCR step on, the TCR alpha and beta chain libraries were amplified in separate reactions. The CMV status of each donor was determined by measuring IFNgamma production from CD4+ T cells after fresh PBMCs had been stimulated overnight with CMV viral lysate. Miltenyi beads were used first to positively select CD4 T cells, and CD8 T cells were then positively selected from the CD4-negative fraction. Cells were stained for CD3, CD4, CD8, CD45RA, CD27 and a live/dead dye and were sorted on a BD Aria II into four subsets based on CD45RA and CD27. Blood came from three healthy volunteers, each fractionated into CD4 and CD8 T cells and then into four differentiation subsets. Roughly 110 ml of peripheral blood was collected from each donor, and PBMC were isolated by Ficoll-Paque PLUS density-gradient centrifugation. After sorting, cells were lysed in RLT buffer, RNA was extracted using a Qiagen RNeasy kit, and the extracted RNA was stored at -80 degrees C.

Preparation of the library involved UMI-ligation and nested PCR. To cover both TRBC1 and TRBC2, the beta constant-region primer consisted of an equimolar mix of two oligonucleotides. Four rounds of PCR were used to amplify ligated cDNA, with nested alpha and beta constant-region primers being used together with the SP2 primer. A single-stranded oligonucleotide carrying the SP2 primer and a 12-nucleotide UMI was ligated to the 3' end of the cDNA by T4 RNA ligase 1. The ligation reaction was incubated at 16°C for roughly 18-25 hours. PCR2 was usually performed as a SYBR Green qPCR and halted at a preset threshold so that over-amplification would not occur. Every purification after the first one was done using Agencourt AMPure XP magnetic beads. Libraries were quantified by Qubit and checked on a TapeStation, where a main peak was expected near 650 bp. Pooled libraries were sequenced on an Illumina MiSeq with v2 2x251 paired-end kits, typically giving about 0.9-2.1 million reads per sample. Each sample library was pooled at about 4 nM, and about 5-7% PhiX was included to improve cluster recognition. Regarding the original processing steps: V and J genes were assigned to Demultiplexor-processed FASTQ reads by Decombinator through tag matching, with a single base-pair mismatch being allowed. By using UMIs, Collapsinator corrected both sequencing errors and the frequency errors caused by PCR heterogeneity. CDR3Translator translated TCRs and extracted CDR3s from the conserved cysteine to the FGXG phenylalanine, flagging non-productive sequences. Gini, Shannon entropy and inverse Simpson indices were calculated on repertoires subsampled to equal numbers of UMI-defined TCRs. Within the linear range, a power law was fitted to clonotype abundance distributions using maximum likelihood. Similar UMI counts, unique TCR numbers and clonal distributions were obtained with the pipeline and with MIGEC on one naive CD8 sample. In one analysis, naive TCRs that were also found in any memory subset of the same donor were excluded from the naive repertoire. A set of roughly 6,600 CMV-associated CDR3 sequences, compiled from VDJdb and a published dataset, was used to search the repertoires. Through fastp at Q25 and MiXCR, TCRdb rebuilt clones from the public reads, retaining in-frame beta chains. CDR3 protein sequences are deduplicated, and each keeps its most common genes and DNA. What appears here as the V and J calls and clone size reflects TCRdb's work, not the paper's. The sample table shows over 130,000 distinct CDR3 sequences, and 15% to 25% are seen once. In total, the top ten clones hold roughly 0.68% of the sample.

From the germline V gene, CDR1 is MDHEN and CDR2 is SYDVKM. There are 17 amino acids in the CDR3, from cysteine to phenylalanine inclusive. Only CDR3 DNA remains: 51 bases, in frame from the first base. From V the trimming removes 1 base and from J it removes 2 bases, while the gene matches leave 9 bases of the junction unaccounted for. The study at large found these results: A few larger clonotypes were found in naive repertoires, especially CD8, and these larger clonotypes were possibly memory cells re-expressing CD45RA. Once error correction was done, more than 90% of naive TCR sequences showed up just once, which made the naive abundance distributions much steeper than those of the memory subsets. The repertoire findings for the naive and memory subsets could not be validated against a ground truth because none was available. In both CD4 and CD8 cells, the Gini index increased while Shannon and inverse Simpson diversity decreased from naive through CM, EM and EMRA. Clonotypes were defined as single alpha or beta chain sequences, not paired alpha/beta receptors. RNA-based TCR counts may be influenced by expression changes linked to T cell activation and differentiation. The abundance of TCRs followed a power law with an exponent that differed between naive and memory subsets yet stayed consistent across the three individuals.

Sequencing input: naive CD8+ T cells from blood. The intended sense of this specimen's cell subset or site label: naive T cells, CD45RA high CD27+. The clonotype was recovered from a human donor in good health. Recombination joined TRBV28 with TRBJ2-7; 9 bases in the junction line up with TRBD1. At the DNA level, the sequence is TGTGCCAGCAGTTTATTTGCTCCGGGACAGGGAACCTACGAGCAGTACTTC. Translated, it reads CASSLFAPGQGTYEQYF.